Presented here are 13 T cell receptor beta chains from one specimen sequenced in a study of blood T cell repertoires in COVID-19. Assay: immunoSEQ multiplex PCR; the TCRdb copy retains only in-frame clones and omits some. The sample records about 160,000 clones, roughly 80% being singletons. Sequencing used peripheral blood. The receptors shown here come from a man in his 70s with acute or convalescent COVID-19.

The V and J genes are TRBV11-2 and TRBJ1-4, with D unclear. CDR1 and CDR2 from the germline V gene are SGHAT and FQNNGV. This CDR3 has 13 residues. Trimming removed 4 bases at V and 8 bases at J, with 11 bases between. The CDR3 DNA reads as TGTGCCAGCAGCTCGCGGGCTAGGGAAAAACTGTTTTTT. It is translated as CASSSRAREKLFF. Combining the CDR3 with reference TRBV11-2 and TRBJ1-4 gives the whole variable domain EAGVAQSPRYKIIEKRQSVAFWCNPISGHATLYWYQQILGQGPKLLIQFQNNGVVDDSQLPKDRFSAERLKGVDSTLKIQPAKLEDSAVYLCASSSRAREKLFFGSGTQLSVL.

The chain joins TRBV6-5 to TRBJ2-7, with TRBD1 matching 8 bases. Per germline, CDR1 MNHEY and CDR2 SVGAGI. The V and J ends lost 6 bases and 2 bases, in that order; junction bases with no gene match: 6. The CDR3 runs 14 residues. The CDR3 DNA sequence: TGTGCCAGCAGAGGAGGACAGGGTACCTACGAGCAGTACTTC. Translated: CASRGGQGTYEQYF.

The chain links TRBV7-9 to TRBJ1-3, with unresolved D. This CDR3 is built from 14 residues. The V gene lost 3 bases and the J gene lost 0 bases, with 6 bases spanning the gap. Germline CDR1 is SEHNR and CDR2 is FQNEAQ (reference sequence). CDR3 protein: CASSFGSSGNTIYF. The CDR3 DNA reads TGTGCCAGCAGCTTTGGGAGCTCTGGAAACACCATATATTTT.

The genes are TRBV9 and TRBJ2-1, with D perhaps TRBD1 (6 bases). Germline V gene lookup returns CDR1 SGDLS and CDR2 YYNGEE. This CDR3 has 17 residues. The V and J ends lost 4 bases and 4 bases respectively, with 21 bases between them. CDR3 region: CASSIPRGPGEYNEQFF. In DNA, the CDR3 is TGTGCCAGCAGCATCCCCAGGGGTCCCGGGGAATACAATGAGCAGTTCTTC.

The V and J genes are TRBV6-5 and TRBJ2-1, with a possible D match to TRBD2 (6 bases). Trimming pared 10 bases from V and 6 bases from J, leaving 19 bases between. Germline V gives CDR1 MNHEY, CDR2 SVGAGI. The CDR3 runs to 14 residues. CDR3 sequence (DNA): TGTGCCACTCTTGGGGGGACCCTCTCCAATGAGCAGTTCTTC. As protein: CATLGGTLSNEQFF.

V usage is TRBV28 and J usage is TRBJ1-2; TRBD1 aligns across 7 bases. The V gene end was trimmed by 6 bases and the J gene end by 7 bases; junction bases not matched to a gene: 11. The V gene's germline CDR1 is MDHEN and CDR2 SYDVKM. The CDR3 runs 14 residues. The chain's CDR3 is CASSQMTGQGGYTF. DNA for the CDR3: TGTGCCAGCAGCCAGATGACAGGGCAGGGTGGCTACACCTTC.

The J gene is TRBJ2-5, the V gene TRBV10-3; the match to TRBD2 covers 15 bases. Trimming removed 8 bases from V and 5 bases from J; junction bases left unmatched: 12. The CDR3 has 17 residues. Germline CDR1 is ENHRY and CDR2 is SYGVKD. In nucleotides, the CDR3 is TGTGCCATCGACGGGACTAGCGGGGGGACCCAAGGGGAGACCCAGTACTTC. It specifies CAIDGTSGGTQGETQYF.

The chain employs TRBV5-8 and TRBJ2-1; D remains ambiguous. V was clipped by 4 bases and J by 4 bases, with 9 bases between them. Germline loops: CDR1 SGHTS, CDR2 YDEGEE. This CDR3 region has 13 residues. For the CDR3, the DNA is TGTGCCAGCAGCGTCGACTGGTACAATGAGCAGTTCTTC. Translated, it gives CASSVDWYNEQFF. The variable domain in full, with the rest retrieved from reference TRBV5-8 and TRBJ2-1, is EAGVTQSPTHLIKTRGQQATLRCSPISGHTSVYWYQQALGLGLQFLLWYDEGEERNRGNFPPRFSGRQFPNYSSELNVNALELEDSALYLCASSVDWYNEQFFGPGTRLTVL.

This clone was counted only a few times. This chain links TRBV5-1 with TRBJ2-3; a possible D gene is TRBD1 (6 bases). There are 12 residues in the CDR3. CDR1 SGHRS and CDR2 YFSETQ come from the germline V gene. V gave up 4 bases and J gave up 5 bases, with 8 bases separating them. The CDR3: CASSAGVDTQYF. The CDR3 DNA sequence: TGCGCCAGCAGCGCAGGGGTAGATACGCAGTATTTT.

The CDR3 reads CASSLGAPSSYNEQFF. The CDR3 DNA follows: TGTGCCAGCAGCTTGGGGGCCCCGAGCTCCTACAATGAGCAGTTCTTC. The rearrangement joins TRBV5-4 to TRBJ2-1; unclear D gene. Germline CDR1 is SGHNT and CDR2 is YYREEE (reference sequence). The CDR3 is 16 residues long. Between the trimmed V and J ends, which lost 0 bases and 0 bases, there was a span of 10 bases.

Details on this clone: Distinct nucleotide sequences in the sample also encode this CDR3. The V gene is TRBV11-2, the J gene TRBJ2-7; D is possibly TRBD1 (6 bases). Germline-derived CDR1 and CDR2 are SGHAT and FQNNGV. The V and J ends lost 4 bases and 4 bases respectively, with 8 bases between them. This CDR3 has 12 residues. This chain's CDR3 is CASSSQGYEQYF. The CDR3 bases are TGTGCCAGCAGCTCTCAGGGGTACGAGCAGTACTTC. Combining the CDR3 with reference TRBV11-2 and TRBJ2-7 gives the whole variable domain EAGVAQSPRYKIIEKRQSVAFWCNPISGHATLYWYQQILGQGPKLLIQFQNNGVVDDSQLPKDRFSAERLKGVDSTLKIQPAKLEDSAVYLCASSSQGYEQYFGPGTRLTVT.

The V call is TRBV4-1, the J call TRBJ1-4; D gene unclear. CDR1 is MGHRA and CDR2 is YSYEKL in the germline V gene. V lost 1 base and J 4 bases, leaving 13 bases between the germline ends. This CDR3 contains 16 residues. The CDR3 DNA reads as TGCGCCAGCAGCCAAGTTTATCTCGAACTTAATGAAAAACTGTTTTTT. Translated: CASSQVYLELNEKLFF.

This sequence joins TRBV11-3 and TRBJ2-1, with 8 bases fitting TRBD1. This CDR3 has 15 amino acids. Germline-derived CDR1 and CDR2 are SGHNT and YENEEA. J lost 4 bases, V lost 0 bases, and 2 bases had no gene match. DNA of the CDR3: TGTGCCAGCAGCTTAGAGGGGGACAGGTACAATGAGCAGTTCTTC. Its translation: CASSLEGDRYNEQFF.